This T cell receptor (beta chain) emerged from a study of T cell clusters in autoimmune cytopenias. TRB amplification used around 260 ng of peripheral blood genomic DNA. This CDR3 is 11 amino acids long. Germline CDR1 is MNHEY and CDR2 is SMNVEV (reference sequence). TRB was amplified by touch-down multiplex PCR, primer pools A and B combined. TCRdb processed the multiplex PCR reads again and assigns one entry to each CDR3 protein, with no DNA. This listing includes 9,500 to 12,000 distinct CDR3 sequences. The same data also contributed to another study, on T cell repertoires in aging, cancer and after chemotherapy.

The V gene is TRBV27, the J gene TRBJ2-2. Sample: peripheral blood. The receptor comes from a human donor in good health. CDR3 amino acids: CASGLTGELFF.